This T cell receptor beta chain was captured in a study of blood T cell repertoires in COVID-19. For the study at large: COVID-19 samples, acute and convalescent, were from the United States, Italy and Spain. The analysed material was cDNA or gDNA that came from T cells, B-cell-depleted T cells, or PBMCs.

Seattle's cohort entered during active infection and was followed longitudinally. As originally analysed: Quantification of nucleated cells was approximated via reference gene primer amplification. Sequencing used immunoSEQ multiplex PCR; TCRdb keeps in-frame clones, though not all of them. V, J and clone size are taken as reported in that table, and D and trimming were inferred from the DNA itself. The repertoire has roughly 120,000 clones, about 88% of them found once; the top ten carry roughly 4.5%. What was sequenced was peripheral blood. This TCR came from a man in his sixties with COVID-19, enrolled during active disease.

The CDR3 DNA reads TGTGCCATCAGTGACGCGGAGACCCAGTACTTC. Residues: CAISDAETQYF. The genes are TRBV10-3 and TRBJ2-5; D gene unclear. The V and J ends lost 3 bases and 5 bases respectively, with 4 bases between them. This CDR3 contains 11 residues. Germline CDR1 and CDR2: ENHRY and SYGVKD.